This note documents a single T cell receptor beta chain sequence. Its antigen is unidentified. A read error may produce the germline difference seen at one junction end. This specimen comes from a study of regulatory T cells in long-lasting Graves disease. Through Arm-PCR of CDR3 regions and iRepertoire HTBI primers, TCR beta libraries were built. Each CDR3 protein is one row after TCRdb ran MiXCR on the multiplex PCR reads. The sample holds 450,000 or so distinct CDR3 sequences, 22% seen once. Time point indicated: persistent/refractory GD, antithyroid drugs over 5 years with positive TRAb. PBMC RNA served as the TCR library source. Clinicians diagnosed Graves' disease using American Thyroid Association guidelines. Whole-study findings and limits: Newly diagnosed patients shared 950 to 1,000 public clonotypes; persistent patients shared approximately 2,700.

The CDR3 spans 16 residues. The sample was peripheral blood mononuclear cells (PBMCs), taken when the disease was refractory, from a patient treated with antithyroid drugs. The chain employs TRBV12-3 or TRBV12-4 and TRBJ2-2, with TRBD1 identical over 9 bases. This receptor was obtained from a female donor with Graves disease. CDR3 region: CATSDLQGAGTGELFF. As DNA, the CDR3 is TGTGCCACCAGTGATCTACAGGGGGCGGGGACCGGGGAGCTGTTTTTT.